Here is one T cell receptor (beta chain) with its context. Antigen unknown. This entry is derived from a study of vaccination and CD4 T cells after COVID-19. Study-wide context: Post-vaccination samples were procured at a median of 72 days following dose two (range 14 to 241).

TCRdb recomputed calls from the PCR reads with MiXCR, one row per CDR3 protein. The sample shows some 21,000 distinct CDR3 sequences, under 75% of them seen only once. With 2 bases removed from V and 1 base from J, the gap between germline ends came to 20 bases. CDR1 MNHEY and CDR2 SMNVEV come from the germline V gene (reference sequence). This CDR3 region has 18 residues. Study results and limitations: There were relatively few convalescent patients studied, and there were no early post-infection timepoints. Spike mono-reactivity applied to 304 of 307 vaccine-specific clones detected in convalescent patients. The median proportion of reactive clones detected only post-vaccination in convalescent patients was over 65%.

Here the sequenced sample was CD4+ T cells from blood, taken before SARS-CoV-2 vaccination. V and J are TRBV27 and TRBJ1-2; D possibly corresponds to TRBD1 (6 bases). This TCR derives from a human donor who had recovered from COVID-19. CDR3 loop: CASSLKTPTGLYNYGYTF. CDR3 bases: TGTGCCAGCAGTTTAAAAACACCGACAGGACTATATAACTATGGCTACACCTTC.